The present entry profiles one T cell receptor beta chain with its context. The record originates from a study of blood T cell repertoires in COVID-19. On the study more broadly: Samples representing acute and convalescent COVID-19 were sourced from the United States, Italy and Spain. Nucleic acid was either cDNA or gDNA, and it came from T cells, B-cell-depleted T cells, or PBMCs.

Germline CDR1 reads SGHAT; CDR2 reads FQNNGV. The CDR3 spans 17 residues. The germline V and J ends were trimmed by 2 bases and 5 bases, with 21 bases remaining between them. The authors' processing: Nucleated cell number was recorded as an estimate derived from reference gene primer amplification. Sequenced by immunoSEQ multiplex PCR; TCRdb stores in-frame clones only, minus some. The D gene and trimming were derived from the DNA, and the V and J assignments and clone size from that table. The sample includes tens of thousands of clones, approximately 90% of them seen just once. Sequenced sample: peripheral blood. This chain joins TRBV11-2 and TRBJ1-1; weak D call: TRBD1 (6 bases). The receptor comes from a woman older than 75 with acute or convalescent COVID-19. CDR3 sequence: CASSLRATRQDGTEAFF. The DNA of the CDR3 is TGTGCCAGCAGCTTAAGGGCTACGCGACAGGACGGTACTGAAGCTTTCTTT.